This TCR beta chain stems from a study of beta chain features in type 1 diabetes. About the research overall: What patients shared with healthy donors was a similar profile of age, gender and cell yields. Across every sample, roughly 100 million sorted cells were examined in total. Study-wide points: Among all four CD4+ subsets, Type 1 diabetes patients had TCRB CDR3s that were moderately but significantly shorter. High TCR expression in some cells could lead to their over-representation in cDNA sequencing. Across patients, naive, central memory and Treg TCRB repertoires exhibited apparently greater similarity than was observed across healthy donors.

The CDR3 consists of 12 residues. The germline V gene encodes CDR1 GTSNPN and CDR2 SVGIG (reference sequence). V shed 2 bases and J shed 1 base, with 5 bases lying between them. Expressed TCRB transcripts were sequenced because the isolated RNA had all been reverse transcribed beforehand. TCRdb's copy holds only in-frame clones and misses some; the assay was immunoSEQ multiplex PCR. The table lists some 700,000 clones, around an eighth of them singletons. As regards this clone: Its specificity is not known.

Specimen: naive CD4+ T cells from blood. This receptor was obtained from a man aged 18 to 30 with type 1 diabetes. This chain uses TRBV30 with TRBJ1-1; D gene unclear. DNA of the CDR3: TGTGCCTGGAGTTGGCAGAACACTGAAGCTTTCTTT. Translated: CAWSWQNTEAFF. The whole variable domain, remainder taken from reference TRBV30 and TRBJ1-1, is SQTIHQWPATLVQPVGSPLSLECTVEGTSNPNLYWYRQAAGRGLQLLFYSVGIGQISSEVPQNLSASRPQDRQFILSSKKLLLSDSGFYLCAWSWQNTEAFFGQGTRLTVV.